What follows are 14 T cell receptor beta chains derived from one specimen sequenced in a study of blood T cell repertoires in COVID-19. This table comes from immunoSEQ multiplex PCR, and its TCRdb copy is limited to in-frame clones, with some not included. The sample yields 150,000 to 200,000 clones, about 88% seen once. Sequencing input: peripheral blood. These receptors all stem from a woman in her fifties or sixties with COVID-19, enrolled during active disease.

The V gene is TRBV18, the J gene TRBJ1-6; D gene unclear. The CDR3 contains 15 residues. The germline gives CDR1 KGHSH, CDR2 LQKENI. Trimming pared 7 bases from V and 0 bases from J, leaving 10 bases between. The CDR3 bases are TGTGCCAGCTGCCTCGAGAGCTCCTATAATTCACCCCTCCACTTT. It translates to CASCLESSYNSPLHF.

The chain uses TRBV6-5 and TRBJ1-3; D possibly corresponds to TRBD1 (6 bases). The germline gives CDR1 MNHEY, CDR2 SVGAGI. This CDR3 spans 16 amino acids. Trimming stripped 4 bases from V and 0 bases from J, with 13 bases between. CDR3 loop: CASSSVQGGSGNTIYF. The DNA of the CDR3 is TGTGCCAGCAGTTCAGTCCAAGGGGGCTCTGGAAACACCATATATTTT.

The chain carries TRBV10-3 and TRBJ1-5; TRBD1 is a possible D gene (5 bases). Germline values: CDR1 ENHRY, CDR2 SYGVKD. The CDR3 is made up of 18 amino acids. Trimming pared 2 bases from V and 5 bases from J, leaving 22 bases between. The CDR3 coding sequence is TGTGCCATCAGTGAGCCCCCGGCGGGGGTAAAACAAGATCAGCCCCAGCATTTT. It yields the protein CAISEPPAGVKQDQPQHF.

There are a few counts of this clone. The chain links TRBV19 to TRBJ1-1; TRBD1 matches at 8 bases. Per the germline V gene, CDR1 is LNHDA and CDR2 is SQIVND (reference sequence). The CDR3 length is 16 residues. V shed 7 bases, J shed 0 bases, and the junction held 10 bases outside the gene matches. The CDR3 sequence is CASTKDRVSLNTEAFF. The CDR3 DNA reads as TGTGCCAGTACCAAGGACAGGGTGTCGTTGAACACTGAAGCTTTCTTT. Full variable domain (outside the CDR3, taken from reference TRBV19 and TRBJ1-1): DGGITQSPKYLFRKEGQNVTLSCEQNLNHDAMYWYRQDPGQGLRLIYYSQIVNDFQKGDIAEGYSVSREKKESFPLTVTSAQKNPTAFYLCASTKDRVSLNTEAFFGQGTRLTVV.

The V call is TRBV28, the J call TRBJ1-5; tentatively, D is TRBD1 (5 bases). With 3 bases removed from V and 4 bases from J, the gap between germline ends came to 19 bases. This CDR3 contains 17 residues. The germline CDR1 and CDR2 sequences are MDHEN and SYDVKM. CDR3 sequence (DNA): TGTGCCAGCAGTTTCCCCTTGAGAGCGGGACGGAATCAGCCCCAGCATTTT. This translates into CASSFPLRAGRNQPQHF. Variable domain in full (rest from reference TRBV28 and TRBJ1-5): DVKVTQSSRYLVKRTGEKVFLECVQDMDHENMFWYRQDPGLGLRLIYFSYDVKMKEKGDIPEGYSVSREKKERFSLILESASTNQTSMYLCASSFPLRAGRNQPQHFGDGTRLSIL.

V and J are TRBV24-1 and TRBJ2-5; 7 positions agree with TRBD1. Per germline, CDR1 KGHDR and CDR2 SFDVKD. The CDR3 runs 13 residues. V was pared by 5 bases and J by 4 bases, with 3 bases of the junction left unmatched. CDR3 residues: CATSADRAETQYF. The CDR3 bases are TGTGCCACCAGTGCCGACAGGGCAGAGACCCAGTACTTC.

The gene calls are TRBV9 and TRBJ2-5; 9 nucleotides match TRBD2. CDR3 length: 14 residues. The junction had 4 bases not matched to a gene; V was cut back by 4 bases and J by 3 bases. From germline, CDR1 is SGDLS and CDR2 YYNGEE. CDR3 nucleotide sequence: TGTGCCAGCAGCCCGAGGACTAGCGAAGAGACCCAGTACTTC. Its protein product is CASSPRTSEETQYF.

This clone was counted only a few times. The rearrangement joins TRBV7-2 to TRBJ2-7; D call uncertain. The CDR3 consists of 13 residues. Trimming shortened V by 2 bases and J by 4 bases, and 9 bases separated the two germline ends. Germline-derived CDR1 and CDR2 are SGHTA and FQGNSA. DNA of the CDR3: TGTGCCAGCAGCTTACGGCTAGATTACGAGCAGTACTTC. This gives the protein CASSLRLDYEQYF.

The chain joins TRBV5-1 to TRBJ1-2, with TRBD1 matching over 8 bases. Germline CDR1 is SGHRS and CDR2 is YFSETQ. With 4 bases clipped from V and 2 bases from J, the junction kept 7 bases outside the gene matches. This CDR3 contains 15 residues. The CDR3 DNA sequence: TGCGCCAGCAGCCACCCGGACAGGGTGAACTATGGCTACACCTTC. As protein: CASSHPDRVNYGYTF.

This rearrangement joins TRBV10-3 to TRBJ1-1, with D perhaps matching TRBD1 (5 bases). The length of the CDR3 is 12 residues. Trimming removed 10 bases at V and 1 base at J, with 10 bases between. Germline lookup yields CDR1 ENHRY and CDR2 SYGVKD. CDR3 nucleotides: TGTGCCACCTTGGACAAGAACACTGAAGCTTTCTTT. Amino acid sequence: CATLDKNTEAFF.

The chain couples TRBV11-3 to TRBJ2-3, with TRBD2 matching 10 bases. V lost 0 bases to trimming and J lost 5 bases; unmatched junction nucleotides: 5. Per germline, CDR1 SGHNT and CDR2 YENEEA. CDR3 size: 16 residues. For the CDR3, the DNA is TGTGCCAGCAGCTTAGAAGGGGTAGCGGGGGGAGATACGCAGTATTTT. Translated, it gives CASSLEGVAGGDTQYF.

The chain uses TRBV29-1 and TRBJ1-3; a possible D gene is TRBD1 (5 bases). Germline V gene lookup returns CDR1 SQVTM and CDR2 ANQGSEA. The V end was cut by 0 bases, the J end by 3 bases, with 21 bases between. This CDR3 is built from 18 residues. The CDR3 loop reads CSVEDLQSRGVNGNTIYF. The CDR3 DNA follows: TGCAGCGTTGAAGATCTTCAGAGTAGGGGCGTGAATGGAAACACCATATATTTT.

The CDR3 DNA reads as TGTGCCAGCAGCTTCGGGGTCCCTAGCGAGCAGTACTTC. Its protein product is CASSFGVPSEQYF. The rearrangement links TRBV11-2 to TRBJ2-7, with a possible D match to TRBD2 (5 bases). The germline V gene has CDR1 SGHAT and CDR2 FQNNGV. The V end was cut by 3 bases, the J end by 6 bases, with 12 bases between. CDR3 length equals 13 residues. Complete variable domain (other parts from reference TRBV11-2 and TRBJ2-7): EAGVAQSPRYKIIEKRQSVAFWCNPISGHATLYWYQQILGQGPKLLIQFQNNGVVDDSQLPKDRFSAERLKGVDSTLKIQPAKLEDSAVYLCASSFGVPSEQYFGPGTRLTVT.

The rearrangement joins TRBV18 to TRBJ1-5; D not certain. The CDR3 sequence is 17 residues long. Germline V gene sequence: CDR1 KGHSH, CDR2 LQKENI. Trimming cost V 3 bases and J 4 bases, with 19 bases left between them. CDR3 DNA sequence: TGTGCCAGCTCACCCCCAGTGCAGCTAGGCGAAAATCAGCCCCAGCATTTT. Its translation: CASSPPVQLGENQPQHF.